The rows below give T cell receptor beta chains drawn from one sample of a study of CD8 T cells in Susac syndrome. TCRdb called the immunoSEQ multiplex PCR reads again in MiXCR, with one record for every CDR3 protein. The data hold approximately 200,000 distinct CDR3 sequences, with about 93% observed a single time. The material sequenced was CD8+ T cells from PBMCs. The receptors were gathered from a human donor with multiple sclerosis. The CDR3 runs from the conserved cysteine through the conserved F or W. Fields, in order: V gene, D gene, clone size, J gene, CDR3 protein, CDR3 DNA. The D gene is left open where the match is weak. Size tells how often a clone was seen (once, few, many) or the class of an expanded clone, and some rows leave it out.

V: TRBV25-1
D: NA
size: NA
J: TRBJ2-1
CDR3: CASGRSVNGNEQFF
DNA: TGTGCCAGCGGCAGGTCCGTCAACGGCAATGAGCAGTTCTTC

V: TRBV7-9
D: TRBD2
size: NA
J: TRBJ2-3
CDR3: CASSPGLADTDTQYF
DNA: TGTGCCAGCAGCCCCGGACTAGCGGACACAGATACGCAGTATTTT

V: TRBV7-3
D: NA
size: NA
J: TRBJ2-3
CDR3: CASSLIPLDTQYF
DNA: TGTGCCAGCAGCCTTATACCGCTGGATACGCAGTATTTT

V: TRBV20-1
D: NA
size: NA
J: TRBJ2-7
CDR3: CSARGGFDYEQYF
DNA: TGCAGTGCTAGAGGCGGGTTCGACTACGAGCAGTACTTC

V: TRBV6-1
D: TRBD2
size: NA
J: TRBJ2-5
CDR3: CASRSGTSGPQETQYF
DNA: TGTGCCAGCAGGTCCGGGACTAGCGGACCTCAAGAGACCCAGTACTTC

V: TRBV9
D: TRBD1
size: NA
J: TRBJ2-1
CDR3: CASSVGGTGNNEQFF
DNA: TGTGCCAGCAGCGTAGGTGGGACAGGTAACAATGAGCAGTTCTTC

V: TRBV29-1
D: NA
size: NA
J: TRBJ2-3
CDR3: CSGWTARTDDTQYF
DNA: TGCAGCGGCTGGACAGCACGAACCGACGATACGCAGTATTTT

V: TRBV11-3
D: NA
size: NA
J: TRBJ2-7
CDR3: CASSISPYEQYF
DNA: TGTGCCAGCAGCATTTCTCCCTACGAGCAGTACTTC

V: TRBV21-1
D: NA
size: NA
J: TRBJ2-4
CDR3: CASSKGEKVGKNIQYF
DNA: TGTGCCAGCAGCAAGGGGGAGAAGGTGGGCAAAAACATTCAGTACTTC

V: TRBV19
D: NA
size: NA
J: TRBJ2-7
CDR3: CASSATLGAYEQYF
DNA: TGTGCCAGTAGCGCGACCCTAGGGGCCTACGAGCAGTACTTC

V: TRBV15
D: NA
size: NA
J: TRBJ1-4
CDR3: CATSYGTNEKLFF
DNA: TGTGCCACCAGCTACGGAACTAATGAAAAACTGTTTTTT

V: TRBV10-3
D: NA
size: once
J: TRBJ1-2
CDR3: CAIRPGQQNGYTF
DNA: TGTGCCATCAGGCCTGGACAGCAAAATGGCTACACCTTC

V: TRBV7-6
D: NA
size: NA
J: TRBJ2-1
CDR3: CASSLAGVEQFF
DNA: TGTGCCAGCAGCTTAGCGGGGGTTGAGCAGTTCTTC

V: TRBV3-1
D: NA
size: NA
J: TRBJ2-3
CDR3: CASSGQQDTQYF
DNA: TGTGCCAGCAGCGGACAGCAAGATACGCAGTATTTT

V: TRBV20-1
D: NA
size: NA
J: TRBJ1-3
CDR3: CSALPVDGNTIYF
DNA: TGCAGTGCTCTTCCGGTGGACGGAAACACCATATATTTT

V: TRBV28
D: NA
size: NA
J: TRBJ2-7
CDR3: CASSFSRGFLGEQYF
DNA: TGTGCCAGCAGTTTTTCGCGGGGCTTCTTGGGGGAGCAGTACTTC

V: TRBV3-1
D: NA
size: NA
J: TRBJ1-3
CDR3: CASSYGQPSGNTIYF
DNA: TGTGCCAGCAGCTACGGACAGCCCTCTGGAAACACCATATATTTT